The 10 T cell receptor beta chains presented below share a single source sample, sequenced in a study of blood T cell repertoires in COVID-19. The protocol was immunoSEQ multiplex PCR, while the TCRdb copy is restricted to in-frame clones and leaves out a portion. The table lists 350,000 to 400,000 clones, 91% of them singletons, with 0.8% to 0.9% in the top ten. The specimen was PBMCs or T cells enriched from blood (not recorded which). The receptors here all came from a woman aged 40-49 years who had been exposed to COVID-19.

In the case of this clone: The sample contains more than one DNA sequence encoding this CDR3. This chain joins TRBV19 and TRBJ1-2; the D gene is possibly TRBD1 (5 bases). This CDR3 is built from 14 residues. Germline lookup yields CDR1 LNHDA and CDR2 SQIVND (reference sequence). The V gene lost 3 bases and the J gene lost 1 base, with 9 bases spanning the gap. CDR3 bases: TGTGCCAGTAGTATCGGGGGGAGTAACTATGGCTACACCTTC. As protein: CASSIGGSNYGYTF.

The V call is TRBV5-4, the J call TRBJ1-1, with 9 bases that match TRBD1. Germline V gives CDR1 SGHNT, CDR2 YYREEE (reference sequence). The CDR3 loop spans 13 amino acids. The V segment lost 4 bases and the J segment 7 bases; nucleotides outside the gene matches: 5. DNA of the CDR3: TGTGCCAGCAGCCGGGGACAGGGATATGAAGCTTTCTTT. It translates to CASSRGQGYEAFF. Variable domain in full (rest from reference TRBV5-4 and TRBJ1-1): ETGVTQSPTHLIKTRGQQVTLRCSSQSGHNTVSWYQQALGQGPQFIFQYYREEENGRGNFPPRFSGLQFPNYSSELNVNALELDDSALYLCASSRGQGYEAFFGQGTRLTVV.

V and J are TRBV6-4 and TRBJ2-7; 11 bases fit TRBD2. The CDR3 consists of 16 residues. Germline V lookup: CDR1 MRHNA, CDR2 SNTAGT. The V gene end was trimmed by 4 bases and the J gene end by 3 bases; junction bases not matched to a gene: 8. CDR3: CASSGASGRPIYEQYF. The CDR3 nucleotides are TGTGCCAGCAGTGGGGCTAGCGGGAGGCCCATCTACGAGCAGTACTTC.

The V gene is TRBV12-5, the J gene TRBJ2-1; no clear D gene. CDR1 is LGHNT, CDR2 FRNRAP, per germline. The CDR3 extends over 12 amino acids. Trimming removed 6 bases from V and 9 bases from J, with 12 bases in between. The CDR3: CASGLENGEQFF. The CDR3 region has the DNA TGTGCTAGTGGCCTCGAAAACGGTGAGCAGTTCTTC.

This clone was picked up a small number of times. The V gene is TRBV6-5, the J gene TRBJ2-7; 9 positions agree with TRBD1. Germline V gives CDR1 MNHEY, CDR2 SVGAGI. Trimming at V came to 0 bases and at J to 2 bases, leaving 2 bases not matched to a gene. The CDR3 consists of 15 residues. The CDR3: CASSYSTGGPYEQYF. DNA of the CDR3: TGTGCCAGCAGTTACTCGACAGGGGGTCCCTACGAGCAGTACTTC.

The chain links TRBV5-1 to TRBJ1-6; a possible D gene is TRBD1 (5 bases). Trimming cost V 0 bases and J 12 bases, with 13 bases left between them. The CDR3 covers 14 residues. The germline CDR1 and CDR2 sequences are SGHRS and YFSETQ. The DNA of the CDR3 is TGCGCCAGCAGCTTGGTGTCAGGGCAAGGACCCCTCCACTTT. Translated, it gives CASSLVSGQGPLHF.

The chain carries TRBV9 and TRBJ1-2; no reliable D call. There are 14 residues in the CDR3. Germline V CDR1 and CDR2: SGDLS, YYNGEE. The V end was cut by 0 bases, the J end by 3 bases, with 9 bases between. The CDR3 protein is CASSVEDTHYGYTF. The CDR3 bases are TGTGCCAGCAGCGTAGAAGACACCCACTATGGCTACACCTTC.

The J gene is TRBJ1-3, the V gene TRBV19; perhaps TRBD1 as D (5 bases). Germline V gene sequence: CDR1 LNHDA, CDR2 SQIVND (reference sequence). The CDR3 has 15 amino acids. With 5 bases removed from V and 8 bases from J, the gap between germline ends came to 19 bases. CDR3 protein: CASSSFGGRQDTIYF. The CDR3 DNA reads as TGTGCCAGTAGTTCCTTCGGGGGGAGACAAGACACCATATATTTT.

The CDR3 sequence is CASSHNSGGNTIYF. The CDR3 region has the DNA TGTGCCAGCAGCCATAATTCGGGGGGAAACACCATATATTTT. The genes are TRBV14 and TRBJ1-3; D gene uncertain. The ends were cut back, 3 bases at V and 4 bases at J, with 10 bases in the middle. The CDR3 covers 14 residues. Germline values: CDR1 SGHDN, CDR2 FVKESK. Supplemented by reference TRBV14 and TRBJ1-3, the full variable domain reads EAGVTQFPSHSVIEKGQTVTLRCDPISGHDNLYWYRRVMGKEIKFLLHFVKESKQDESGMPNNRFLAERTGGTYSTLKVQPAELEDSGVYFCASSHNSGGNTIYFGEGSWLTVV.

The chain uses TRBV19 and TRBJ1-5, with a possible D match to TRBD1 (5 bases). Germline values: CDR1 LNHDA, CDR2 SQIVND (reference sequence). The CDR3 runs to 15 residues. The V gene lost 0 bases and the J gene lost 5 bases, with 11 bases spanning the gap. CDR3 loop: CASSIDQGRDQPQHF. DNA of the CDR3: TGTGCCAGTAGTATAGATCAAGGCAGGGATCAGCCCCAGCATTTT. The full variable domain, with the rest looked up from reference TRBV19 and TRBJ1-5, is DGGITQSPKYLFRKEGQNVTLSCEQNLNHDAMYWYRQDPGQGLRLIYYSQIVNDFQKGDIAEGYSVSREKKESFPLTVTSAQKNPTAFYLCASSIDQGRDQPQHFGDGTRLSIL.